Reported below is one TCR beta chain. What it recognizes is unknown. This sample was included in a study of blood T cells in healthy people across ages. Overall study findings and caveats: Estimated diversity, derived from one million T cells, was regarded as an underestimate. Strong correlation existed between TCR beta diversity and naive T cell percentage.

A sample-barcoded 5' primer and a J-beta primer mix were used in a second PCR of roughly 7 to 11 cycles. TCRdb reprocessed the 5' RACE reads via MiXCR and lists one record per CDR3 protein. The data hold fewer than 2,000,000 distinct CDR3 sequences, with about two fifths observed a single time. Each donor had roughly 10 milliliters of peripheral blood drawn. This TCR was sampled from a human donor in good health. Sequenced sample: blood.

Here the CDR3 reads CASSRDGRHYGYTF. CDR3 nucleotides: TGTGCCAGCAGCCGCGACGGCAGGCACTATGGCTACACCTTC. V usage is TRBV7-8 and J usage is TRBJ1-2; D unresolved. This CDR3 has 14 amino acids. CDR1 SGHVS and CDR2 FQNEAQ come from the germline V gene. With 5 bases removed from V and 3 bases from J, the gap between germline ends came to 13 bases.